Listed below are T cell receptor beta chains from one sample, sequenced in a study of early T cells in non-severe SARS-CoV-2 infection. TCRdb re-derived calls from the 5' RACE reads in MiXCR, one entry per CDR3 protein. The table records tens of thousands of distinct CDR3 sequences, more than 10% of them present only once. This specimen was whole blood, taken at baseline. The receptors were sampled from an adult who was a healthcare worker with PCR-confirmed SARS-CoV-2 infection or an uninfected control (not recorded which). The donor label of this sample is uncertain. Each CDR3 is given with its conserved first and last residue. The order of the fields is V gene, J gene, CDR3 protein.

TRBV3-1,TRBJ2-3,CASSQDPTDTQYF
TRBV12-3/TRBV12-4,TRBJ1-5,CASGTGNQPQHF
TRBV28,TRBJ1-6,CASSFRQGGNSPLHF
TRBV27,TRBJ1-1,CASTRDRMNTEAFF
TRBV5-5,TRBJ2-1,CASSEGLAVYNEQFF
TRBV5-1,TRBJ2-3,CASSSRTSGTNTDTQYF
TRBV9,TRBJ2-2,CASSVGGYTGELFF
TRBV27,TRBJ2-5,CASSLAGAVETQYF
TRBV10-1,TRBJ2-5,CASSESMASVQETQYF
TRBV6-2/TRBV6-3,TRBJ2-3,CASRIGLAGYSTDTQYF
TRBV5-1,TRBJ1-1,CASSLASISEAFF
TRBV19,TRBJ1-4,CASSGQGRDNEKLFF
TRBV3-1,TRBJ2-3,CASSQDGILTDTQYF
TRBV29-1,TRBJ2-3,CSVGYDSASTDTQYF
TRBV5-1,TRBJ2-5,CASSSGRPKQETQYF
TRBV19,TRBJ2-1,CASSIEAWPNEQFF
TRBV11-2,TRBJ1-1,CASSLEALAGSTEAFF
TRBV19,TRBJ2-1,CASSSKGLAGGQTYNEQFF
TRBV24-1,TRBJ2-1,CATSDPTNGANEQFF
TRBV4-2,TRBJ2-5,CASSQDWWRQETQYF
TRBV7-3,TRBJ2-1,CASSSLVQGPFF
TRBV28,TRBJ1-5,CASRWGGQPQHF
TRBV13,TRBJ2-1,CASSIDRGAYNEQFF
TRBV6-5,TRBJ2-1,CASSYSNLQPQFF
TRBV7-8,TRBJ1-3,CASSFSSGFIGNTIYF
TRBV11-2,TRBJ1-4,CASSAPGTYEKLFF
TRBV20-1,TRBJ2-1,CSAEGLAGGSSYNEQFF
TRBV10-3,TRBJ2-2,CATGLAVNTGELFF
TRBV7-2,TRBJ1-6,CASSYRQGVNSPLHF
TRBV20-1,TRBJ2-3,CSAKSGGPRRSADTQYF
TRBV29-1,TRBJ1-2,CSVERGQFYGYTF
TRBV20-1,TRBJ1-3,CSATLSGNTIYF
TRBV6-6,TRBJ2-5,CASSTQGKETQYF
TRBV11-2,TRBJ2-1,CASSLARIHEQFF
TRBV29-1,TRBJ2-4,CSVLEGQGVTKNIQYF
TRBV3-1,TRBJ1-1,CASSQGGEAFF
TRBV20-1,TRBJ2-2,CSVVKGLRTGSSNTGELFF
TRBV7-3,TRBJ2-1,CASSRPGQEQFF
TRBV3-1,TRBJ2-3,CASSSGTSGVPSTDTQYF
TRBV6-5,TRBJ1-6,CASKRDPGRNNSPLHF
TRBV6-5,TRBJ1-6,CASSYSSVGSYNSSLHF
TRBV4-1,TRBJ1-5,CASSHEDRSLQPQHF